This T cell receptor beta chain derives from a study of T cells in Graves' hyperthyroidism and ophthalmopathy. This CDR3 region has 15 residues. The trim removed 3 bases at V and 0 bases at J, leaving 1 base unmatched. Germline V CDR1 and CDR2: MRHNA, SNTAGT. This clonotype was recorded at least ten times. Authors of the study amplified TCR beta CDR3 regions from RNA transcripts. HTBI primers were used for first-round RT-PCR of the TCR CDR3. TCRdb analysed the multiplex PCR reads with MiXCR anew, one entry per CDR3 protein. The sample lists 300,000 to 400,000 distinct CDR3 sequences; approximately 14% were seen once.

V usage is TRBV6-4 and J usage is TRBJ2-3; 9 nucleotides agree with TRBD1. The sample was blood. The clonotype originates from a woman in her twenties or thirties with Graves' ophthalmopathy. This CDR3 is CASSEGQGSTDTQYF. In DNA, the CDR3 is TGTGCCAGCAGTGAGGGACAGGGAAGCACAGATACGCAGTATTTT.